One and the same sample provided the 23 T cell receptor beta chains below, sequenced in a study of OX40 agonist ivuxolimab in advanced cancers. Assay used: immunoSEQ multiplex PCR; TCRdb lists only in-frame clones, some missing. Among 25,000 to 40,000 clones listed, approximately 89% were seen once. Source: CD4+ or CD8+ T cells sorted from blood, taken in a trial of the OX40 agonist ivuxolimab. The receptors shown here come from an adult with an advanced solid tumor such as melanoma, head and neck, liver or kidney cancer.

This sequence joins TRBV4-1 and TRBJ1-3, with 8 positions matching TRBD1. The J segment lost 0 bases and the V segment lost 5 bases, leaving 0 bases of the junction unmatched. Per germline, CDR1 MGHRA and CDR2 YSYEKL. The CDR3 extends over 14 amino acids. DNA of the CDR3: TGCGCCAGCAGCACAGGGGGCTCTGGAAACACCATATATTTT. As protein: CASSTGGSGNTIYF.

V is TRBV28 and J is TRBJ2-5; D is perhaps TRBD1 or TRBD2 (6 bases each). CDR1 is MDHEN, CDR2 SYDVKM, per germline. This CDR3 spans 17 amino acids. V shed 6 bases and J shed 2 bases, with 22 bases lying between them. CDR3 sequence: CASSPPRGRVGQETQYF. The CDR3 DNA reads as TGTGCCAGCAGCCCGCCTCGGGGGCGCGTGGGGCAAGAGACCCAGTACTTC.

The chain uses TRBV25-1 and TRBJ1-4, with 9 positions matching TRBD1. This CDR3 is built from 14 residues. J lost 4 bases, V lost 4 bases, and 1 base had no gene match. In germline, CDR1 is MGHDK, CDR2 SYGVNS. The CDR3: CASSGGQGNEKLFF. As DNA, the CDR3 is TGTGCCAGCAGTGGGGGACAGGGTAATGAAAAACTGTTTTTT. The entire variable domain, with the rest obtained from reference TRBV25-1 and TRBJ1-4, is as follows: EADIYQTPRYLVIGTGKKITLECSQTMGHDKMYWYQQDPGMELHLIHYSYGVNSTEKGDLSSESTVSRIRTEHFPLTLESARPSHTSQYLCASSGGQGNEKLFFGSGTQLSVL.

The chain joins TRBV10-3 to TRBJ1-1; the D is unclear. This CDR3 region has 14 residues. From germline, CDR1 is ENHRY and CDR2 SYGVKD. V shed 4 bases and J shed 5 bases, with 14 bases lying between them. DNA of the CDR3: TGTGCCATCAGTGTAGAGGGCATCGGGACTGAAGCTTTCTTT. Amino acids: CAISVEGIGTEAFF.

This clone came up once. V gene TRBV6-1 combines with J gene TRBJ1-2, with TRBD1 matching 7 bases. Germline-derived CDR1 and CDR2 are MNHNS and SASEGT. This CDR3 has 15 amino acids. Unmatched junction bases numbered 4, after V lost 0 bases and J lost 3 bases. In DNA form, the CDR3 reads TGTGCCAGCAGTGAAGCAGGGGGCCGGGACTATGGCTACACCTTC. This codes for CASSEAGGRDYGYTF.

The chain carries TRBV7-9 and TRBJ1-5; a weak D match, TRBD1 (5 bases). From germline, CDR1 is SEHNR and CDR2 FQNEAQ (reference sequence). Trimming took 2 bases from V and 7 from J, leaving 9 bases between them. There are 13 residues in the CDR3. The CDR3 sequence is CASSLIGDQPQHF. CDR3 DNA sequence: TGTGCCAGCAGCTTAATAGGGGACCAGCCCCAGCATTTT.

The CDR3 nucleotides are TGTGCCAGCAGTGATGCGGGGCCATACTATGGCTACACCTTC. Residues: CASSDAGPYYGYTF. This rearrangement joins TRBV6-1 to TRBJ1-2; D perhaps matches TRBD1 (5 bases). This CDR3 is built from 14 residues. CDR1 and CDR2 from the germline V gene are MNHNS and SASEGT. Trimming left V 3 bases short and J 3 bases short, with 11 bases between.

The CDR3 DNA is TGTGCCAGCAGCTTAGATCCCGGGACAGGGTTCTACGAGCAGTACTTC. Amino acid sequence: CASSLDPGTGFYEQYF. The V call is TRBV11-2, the J call TRBJ2-7; TRBD1 aligns across 9 bases. From germline, CDR1 is SGHAT and CDR2 FQNNGV. The CDR3 runs to 16 residues. J gave up 3 bases and V 0 bases, and 6 bases lay outside the gene matches.

The chain combines TRBV2 with TRBJ1-2; D not resolved. The CDR3 sequence is 9 residues long. CDR1 SNHLY and CDR2 FYNNEI come from the germline V gene. Between the trimmed V and J ends, which lost 7 bases and 8 bases, there was a span of 5 bases. The CDR3 here is CASKPGYTF. The CDR3 DNA reads TGTGCCAGCAAACCCGGCTACACCTTC.

This clone was counted only a few times. V usage is TRBV7-9 and J usage is TRBJ1-2; the D is unclear. The germline V gene has CDR1 SEHNR and CDR2 FQNEAQ (reference sequence). This CDR3 has 13 amino acids. Between the trimmed V and J ends, which lost 0 bases and 5 bases, there was a span of 7 bases. As DNA, the CDR3 is TGTGCCAGCAGCTTAGCGAGTGGGTATGGCTACACCTTC. Its protein is CASSLASGYGYTF. Supplemented by reference TRBV7-9 and TRBJ1-2, the full variable domain reads DTGVSQNPRHKITKRGQNVTFRCDPISEHNRLYWYRQTLGQGPEFLTYFQNEAQLEKSRLLSDRFSAERPKGSFSTLEIQRTEQGDSAMYLCASSLASGYGYTFGSGTRLTVV.

CDR3 coding DNA: TGTGCCAGCAGCCAAGGACACTCTGGAAACACCATATATTTT. Protein product: CASSQGHSGNTIYF. This rearrangement joins TRBV14 to TRBJ1-3; D ambiguous. This CDR3 has 14 residues. The ends were cut back, 1 base at V and 0 bases at J, with 4 bases in the middle. Germline CDR1 is SGHDN and CDR2 is FVKESK.

This chain connects TRBV18 to TRBJ2-2; the D is unclear. The ends were cut back, 4 bases at V and 2 bases at J, with 11 bases in the middle. This CDR3 spans 15 amino acids. The germline V gene has CDR1 KGHSH and CDR2 LQKENI. The CDR3 coding sequence is TGTGCCAGCTCACGTACAGTGGATAACACCGGGGAGCTGTTTTTT. It specifies CASSRTVDNTGELFF.

The chain recombines TRBV6-1 with TRBJ2-1; the D gene is possibly TRBD2 (5 bases). The CDR3 loop spans 13 amino acids. Per germline, CDR1 MNHNS and CDR2 SASEGT. The V and J ends lost 11 bases and 13 bases respectively, with 24 bases between them. This CDR3 is CAQYQIGPLGQFF. In DNA, the CDR3 is TGTGCCCAGTACCAGATCGGGCCACTAGGACAGTTCTTC.

The chain combines TRBV11-2 with TRBJ2-5, with a tentative D call TRBD2 (6 bases). Germline V gives CDR1 SGHAT, CDR2 FQNNGV. CDR3 length: 14 amino acids. Trimming cost V 2 bases and J 4 bases, with 11 bases left between them. The CDR3 bases are TGTGCCAGCAGCTTATCGTACGGGAGAGAGACCCAGTACTTC. Translated: CASSLSYGRETQYF.

The DNA for the CDR3 is TGCGCCAGCAGCTTGGACACCCGTGGAAACACCATATATTTT. Its translation: CASSLDTRGNTIYF. This rearrangement joins TRBV5-1 to TRBJ1-3; the D is unclear. The CDR3 contains 14 residues. V lost 0 bases and J 3 bases, leaving 7 bases between the germline ends. The germline V gene has CDR1 SGHRS and CDR2 YFSETQ. The variable domain in full, completed from reference TRBV5-1 and TRBJ1-3, reads KAGVTQTPRYLIKTRGQQVTLSCSPISGHRSVSWYQQTPGQGLQFLFEYFSETQRNKGNFPGRFSGRQFSNSRSEMNVSTLELGDSALYLCASSLDTRGNTIYFGEGSWLTVV.

V usage is TRBV2 and J usage is TRBJ1-1; no definite D call. V was pared by 6 bases and J by 0 bases, with 11 bases between. Germline CDR1 is SNHLY and CDR2 is FYNNEI. This CDR3 comprises 14 residues. CDR3 sequence reads: CASSPLQVNTEAFF. In DNA form, the CDR3 reads TGTGCCAGCAGCCCCCTCCAGGTGAACACTGAAGCTTTCTTT.

This sequence joins TRBV9 and TRBJ2-1, with 12 bases aligning to TRBD2. The length of the CDR3 is 15 residues. V trimming: 3 bases; J trimming: 7 bases; junction bases outside the gene matches: 5. Germline loops: CDR1 SGDLS, CDR2 YYNGEE. CDR3 amino acids: CASSASGLAGNEQFF. The CDR3 nucleotides are TGTGCCAGCAGCGCCTCAGGACTAGCGGGAAATGAGCAGTTCTTC.

The rearrangement uses TRBV10-1 and TRBJ2-3; D is perhaps TRBD2 (7 bases). CDR1 and CDR2 from the germline V gene are WNHNN and SYGVQD (reference sequence). The length of the CDR3 is 14 residues. V was shortened by 3 bases and J by 6 bases, with 13 bases between the two germline ends. CDR3 DNA sequence: TGCGCCAGCAGTGACGGGGGGCATGGCGATACGCAGTATTTT. Protein product: CASSDGGHGDTQYF.

The chain recombines TRBV28 with TRBJ1-1; D unclear. Germline V gives CDR1 MDHEN, CDR2 SYDVKM. Trimming stripped 4 bases from V and 0 bases from J, with 18 bases between. This CDR3 region has 17 residues. CDR3 sequence (DNA): TGTGCCAGCAGTTCACCCCTTCTACGGATAATGAACACTGAAGCTTTCTTT. The encoded protein is CASSSPLLRIMNTEAFF.

The rearrangement joins TRBV6-5 to TRBJ1-5; D gene ambiguous. Trimming shortened V by 6 bases and J by 0 bases, and 9 bases separated the two germline ends. Germline V CDR1 and CDR2: MNHEY, SVGAGI. The CDR3 has 14 amino acids. The CDR3 reads CASRHRDSNQPQHF. For the CDR3, the DNA is TGTGCCAGCAGGCACAGAGATAGCAATCAGCCCCAGCATTTT.

This chain connects TRBV6-1 to TRBJ1-4, with D tentatively TRBD1 (5 bases). The CDR3 has 14 amino acids. The germline gives CDR1 MNHNS, CDR2 SASEGT. Trimming took 8 bases from V and 0 from J, leaving 10 bases between them. CDR3 amino acids: CASLQGPTNEKLFF. The CDR3 DNA reads as TGTGCCAGCCTCCAGGGACCAACTAATGAAAAACTGTTTTTT.

This chain connects TRBV27 to TRBJ1-2; the match to TRBD1 covers 8 bases. The trim removed 4 bases at V and 8 bases at J, leaving 15 bases unmatched. Germline-derived CDR1 and CDR2 are MNHEY and SMNVEV (reference sequence). This CDR3 spans 16 amino acids. CDR3 protein: CASSWTGLLGSSGYTF. Here the CDR3 DNA reads TGTGCCAGCAGTTGGACAGGGCTGCTTGGATCCTCCGGCTACACCTTC.

The chain is built from TRBV19 and TRBJ2-7, with TRBD2 matching 9 bases. Germline V gene data show CDR1 as LNHDA and CDR2 as SQIVND (reference sequence). V was pared by 5 bases and J by 3 bases, with 8 bases of the junction left unmatched. This CDR3 comprises 15 residues. CDR3 coding DNA: TGTGCCAGTAGTTCCCCGACTAGCGGCGACTACGAGCAGTACTTC. It yields the protein CASSSPTSGDYEQYF.